These 31 T cell receptor beta chains share one sample of origin, sequenced in a study of shared clonotypes between healthy human individuals. Only in-frame clones appear in the TCRdb table, and some are missing; sequencing was by immunoSEQ multiplex PCR. The profile shows hundreds of thousands of clones, about 80% of them singletons. Sequenced material: PBMCs. These receptors were taken from a woman between 40 and 50 years old in good health. Some clones in this sample may be carry-over from other donors' samples.

CDR3 bases: TGCGCCAGCAGCTCCAGTGTCGAGCAGTACTTC. Translation gives CASSSSVEQYF. The gene calls are TRBV5-1 and TRBJ2-7; D is unclear. The CDR3 is 11 amino acids. Trimming cost V 3 bases and J 6 bases, with 7 bases left between them. Germline assignment: CDR1 SGHRS and CDR2 YFSETQ.

On this clone: Given a much more abundant clone one base away, this may be a read error. CDR3 DNA: TGTGCCAACAGCTCCAACAGGGGGCACCGGGAGACCCAGTACTTC. Residues: CANSSNRGHRETQYF. V and J are TRBV5-4 and TRBJ2-5; 9 nucleotides align to TRBD1. This CDR3 contains 15 residues. Germline CDR1 is SGHNT and CDR2 is YYREEE (reference sequence).

This sequence joins TRBV10-3 and TRBJ2-7, with D tentatively TRBD1 (6 bases). Germline-derived CDR1 and CDR2 are ENHRY and SYGVKD. Trimming pared 5 bases from V and 6 bases from J, leaving 17 bases between. The CDR3 is 14 residues long. CDR3 bases: TGTGCCATCAGTCCCTCAGGACAGCTTAGCGAGCAGTACTTC. The encoded protein is CAISPSGQLSEQYF.

This chain joins TRBV2 and TRBJ2-2, with TRBD2 matching over 11 bases. Germline V gives CDR1 SNHLY, CDR2 FYNNEI. V dropped 6 bases and J dropped 7; count of bases not matched to a gene: 10. The CDR3 has 16 residues. The CDR3 loop reads CASSLSGRAFGGELFF. In DNA form, the CDR3 reads TGTGCCAGCAGCCTTAGCGGGAGGGCCTTTGGCGGGGAGCTGTTTTTT.

A note on this clone: This CDR3 fails to terminate in the conserved phenylalanine or tryptophan, so it likely reflects a read error. The DNA is omitted, as the CDR3 cannot be located on it reliably, and the CDR3 follows TCRdb's listing. This chain connects TRBV19 to TRBJ1-1; the listed D gene, TRBD1, was not tested against the DNA. Germline-derived CDR1 and CDR2 are LNHDA and SQIVND (reference sequence). The CDR3 extends over 13 residues, inclusive of both ends. CDR3 amino acids: CASSIDLGSTLVV.

The chain recombines TRBV28 with TRBJ1-4; D is possibly TRBD1 (6 bases). Between the trimmed V and J ends, which lost 5 bases and 3 bases, there was a span of 16 bases. Germline values: CDR1 MDHEN, CDR2 SYDVKM. The CDR3 contains 16 residues. CDR3 loop: CASSNYGQRPNEKLFF. As DNA, the CDR3 is TGTGCCAGCAGTAACTATGGACAGCGCCCTAATGAAAAACTGTTTTTT.

The chain combines TRBV5-1 with TRBJ2-5, with D perhaps matching TRBD1 (6 bases). The germline V and J ends were trimmed by 4 bases and 5 bases, with 18 bases remaining between them. The CDR3 is 15 residues long. CDR1 SGHRS and CDR2 YFSETQ come from the germline V gene. CDR3 region: CASSPQTGSGETQYF. The CDR3 nucleotides read TGCGCCAGCAGCCCACAGACAGGCTCGGGTGAGACCCAGTACTTC.

A single count supports this clone. The same CDR3 also results from other DNA sequences found in this sample. The chain is built from TRBV25-1 and TRBJ2-7; D is perhaps TRBD2 (6 bases). The CDR3 covers 14 residues. Germline assignment: CDR1 MGHDK and CDR2 SYGVNS. The V and J ends lost 4 bases and 3 bases respectively, with 13 bases between them. The CDR3 loop reads CASSGSGGVYEQYF. The DNA of the CDR3 is TGTGCCAGCAGTGGTAGTGGAGGGGTCTACGAGCAGTACTTC.

This chain links TRBV25-1 with TRBJ2-3; maybe TRBD1 (6 bases). Trimming took off 5 bases at V and 0 bases at J, with 12 bases between the two ends. The CDR3 covers 15 residues. Germline loops: CDR1 MGHDK, CDR2 SYGVNS. The CDR3 DNA is TGTGCCAGCAGTCCACACAGGGATAGCACAGATACGCAGTATTTT. It is translated as CASSPHRDSTDTQYF.

The chain employs TRBV7-9 and TRBJ2-5; 13 bases line up with TRBD2. This CDR3 has 16 residues. Germline CDR1 reads SEHNR; CDR2 reads FQNEAQ (reference sequence). J lost 4 bases, V lost 5 bases, and 7 bases had no gene match. CDR3 in DNA: TGTGCCAGCAGCATCGGACTAGCGGGAGTCGGAGAGACCCAGTACTTC. Protein: CASSIGLAGVGETQYF.

The rearrangement links TRBV19 to TRBJ2-7; D is possibly TRBD1 (6 bases). The CDR3 runs 15 residues. Germline V lookup: CDR1 LNHDA, CDR2 SQIVND (reference sequence). V gave up 4 bases and J gave up 2 bases, with 15 bases separating them. Here the CDR3 reads CASSKTPDSTYEQYF. The CDR3 DNA reads as TGTGCCAGTAGTAAAACTCCGGACAGTACCTACGAGCAGTACTTC.

The chain links TRBV7-9 to TRBJ2-6; D remains unclear. Trimming shortened V by 5 bases and J by 0 bases, and 5 bases separated the two germline ends. This CDR3 is built from 14 residues. Germline V gene data show CDR1 as SEHNR and CDR2 as FQNEAQ (reference sequence). CDR3 coding DNA: TGTGCCAGCAGCGATCTCTCTGGGGCCAACGTCCTGACTTTC. The encoded protein is CASSDLSGANVLTF.

The chain combines TRBV5-1 with TRBJ1-3; 9 bases are a match to TRBD1. Germline trimming cut 5 bases from V and 5 bases from J; bases unmatched to any gene: 14. Germline V gives CDR1 SGHRS, CDR2 YFSETQ. This CDR3 spans 17 amino acids. The CDR3 reads CASRPGTGRGSRNTIYF. The CDR3 DNA reads TGCGCCAGCAGACCCGGGACAGGGAGGGGGAGCCGAAACACCATATATTTT.

V gene TRBV2 combines with J gene TRBJ1-4, with 7 bases that match TRBD1. In germline, CDR1 is SNHLY, CDR2 FYNNEI. The V segment lost 5 bases and the J segment 3 bases; nucleotides outside the gene matches: 6. There are 15 residues in the CDR3. CDR3 sequence (DNA): TGTGCCAGCAGTTATACCGGGACAGCTAATGAAAAACTGTTTTTT. It translates to CASSYTGTANEKLFF.

The genes are TRBV19 and TRBJ2-7, with 7 bases identical to TRBD1. The CDR3 has 14 amino acids. V was pared by 5 bases and J by 3 bases, with 7 bases of the junction left unmatched. Germline CDR1 and CDR2: LNHDA and SQIVND (reference sequence). CDR3 coding DNA: TGTGCCAGTAGTCCACCGACAGGGATCTACGAGCAGTACTTC. This encodes CASSPPTGIYEQYF.

The chain links TRBV27 to TRBJ2-3, with 7 bases matching TRBD1. J was trimmed by 5 bases and V by 5 bases; bases with no gene match: 1. This CDR3 is 12 amino acids long. Germline assignment: CDR1 MNHEY and CDR2 SMNVEV (reference sequence). The CDR3 DNA is TGTGCCAGCAGTGGGACAGAAGATACGCAGTATTTT. Its translation is CASSGTEDTQYF.

The table lists this clone with a few counts. The rearrangement joins TRBV30 to TRBJ2-3; weak D call: TRBD1 (6 bases). The germline V gene encodes CDR1 GTSNPN and CDR2 SVGIG (reference sequence). V lost 0 bases and J lost 4, with 11 bases in between. The CDR3 has 14 amino acids. The CDR3 region has the DNA TGTGCCTGGAGTGTAGGGGGACCTTCAGATACGCAGTATTTT. Translation: CAWSVGGPSDTQYF.

CDR3 in DNA: TGTGCCAGCAGCTCAAAGGGACTAGCGGGCTCAGAGCAGTTCTTC. Translated, it gives CASSSKGLAGSEQFF. V gene TRBV27 combines with J gene TRBJ2-1, with 12 nucleotides matching TRBD2. V trimming: 6 bases; J trimming: 10 bases; junction bases outside the gene matches: 10. This CDR3 has 15 residues. CDR1 and CDR2 from the germline V gene are MNHEY and SMNVEV (reference sequence).

As regards this clone: A read error likely explains this, since a far larger clone differs by one base. This specimen includes other DNA sequences encoding the same CDR3. CDR3 region: CASSYAGTGLYEQYF. The CDR3, as DNA: TGTGCCAGCAGTTACGCGGGGACAGGGCTATACGAGCAGTACTTC. This chain joins TRBV6-5 and TRBJ2-7; TRBD1 matches at 9 bases. V dropped 2 bases and J dropped 4; count of bases not matched to a gene: 6. CDR3 length: 15 amino acids. Germline V gene lookup returns CDR1 MNHEY and CDR2 SVGAGI.

The chain uses TRBV9 and TRBJ1-1; no reliable D call. This CDR3 has 14 amino acids. Germline CDR1 reads SGDLS; CDR2 reads YYNGEE. The V gene lost 0 bases and the J gene lost 1 base, with 7 bases spanning the gap. CDR3 region: CASSVGQANTEAFF. The CDR3 nucleotides read TGTGCCAGCAGCGTAGGTCAAGCGAACACTGAAGCTTTCTTT.

This clone was recorded a few times. Here the CDR3 reads CASSSTRTGSYEQYF. In DNA form, the CDR3 reads TGTGCCAGCAGCTCCACTCGGACGGGATCCTACGAGCAGTACTTC. The chain recombines TRBV7-9 with TRBJ2-7, with D possibly matching TRBD2 (5 bases). CDR3 length equals 15 residues. CDR1 and CDR2 (germline): SEHNR, FQNEAQ (reference sequence). Trimming pared 4 bases from V and 1 base from J, leaving 14 bases between.

V is TRBV27 and J is TRBJ2-5; no definite D call. The CDR3 has 15 residues. CDR1 and CDR2 from the germline V gene are MNHEY and SMNVEV (reference sequence). Trimming removed 1 base at V and 4 bases at J, with 13 bases between. The CDR3 DNA sequence: TGTGCCAGCAGTTTATATTCCGGTTTTGCAGAGACCCAGTACTTC. This encodes CASSLYSGFAETQYF.

This clone was counted a single time. The chain links TRBV5-6 to TRBJ1-4; no reliable D call. The CDR3 extends over 14 amino acids. From germline, CDR1 is SGHDT and CDR2 YYEEEE. V was clipped by 7 bases and J by 0 bases, with 10 bases between them. CDR3 DNA: TGTGCCAGCTCGTTGGGTGCAACTAATGAAAAACTGTTTTTT. Translating gives CASSLGATNEKLFF. The whole variable domain, filled in from reference TRBV5-6 and TRBJ1-4, reads DAGVTQSPTHLIKTRGQQVTLRCSPKSGHDTVSWYQQALGQGPQFIFQYYEEEERQRGNFPDRFSGHQFPNYSSELNVNALLLGDSALYLCASSLGATNEKLFFGSGTQLSVL.

The chain uses TRBV6-4 and TRBJ2-7, with no clear D. The CDR3 length is 14 residues. Trimming removed 4 bases from V and 0 bases from J, with 10 bases in between. Per germline, CDR1 MRHNA and CDR2 SNTAGT. CDR3 DNA sequence: TGTGCCAGCAGTGTTGCCGAGAGCTCCTACGAGCAGTACTTC. This translates into CASSVAESSYEQYF.

The chain recombines TRBV10-2 with TRBJ1-1; maybe TRBD1 (5 bases). In germline, CDR1 is WSHSY, CDR2 SAAADI. V was cut by 5 bases and J by 0 bases, with 7 bases left in between. The CDR3 spans 13 residues. DNA of the CDR3: TGCGCCAGCAGTTGGGGGGTGAACACTGAAGCTTTCTTT. It is translated as CASSWGVNTEAFF.

The chain has TRBV7-9 and TRBJ2-7, with 10 nucleotides matching TRBD2. The CDR3 extends over 17 amino acids. Germline assignment: CDR1 SEHNR and CDR2 FQNEAQ (reference sequence). V trimming: 2 bases; J trimming: 6 bases; junction bases outside the gene matches: 13. The CDR3 loop reads CASSLTPPSGRSGEQYF. Written as DNA, the CDR3 is TGTGCCAGCAGCTTAACCCCGCCTAGCGGGAGATCCGGCGAGCAGTACTTC.

To note about this clone: It differs at one base from a far larger clone, so likely a read error. CDR3 sequence (DNA): TGTGCCACCAGCAGAGGTGAGGATGAGCAGTTCTTC. Translating it yields CATSRGEDEQFF. This chain links TRBV15 with TRBJ2-1, with D hard to call. Looked up from germline, CDR1 is LNHNV and CDR2 is YYDKDF (reference sequence). The CDR3 runs 12 residues. V lost 1 base and J 8 bases, leaving 6 bases between the germline ends.

V and J are TRBV2 and TRBJ2-2, with D possibly being TRBD1 or TRBD2 (5 bases each). With 3 bases removed from V and 3 bases from J, the gap between germline ends came to 8 bases. Germline loops: CDR1 SNHLY, CDR2 FYNNEI. The CDR3 extends over 14 amino acids. Here the CDR3 reads CASSEGPHTGELFF. CDR3 sequence (DNA): TGTGCCAGCAGTGAGGGACCACACACCGGGGAGCTGTTTTTT. The entire variable domain, with the rest obtained from reference TRBV2 and TRBJ2-2, is as follows: EPEVTQTPSHQVTQMGQEVILRCVPISNHLYFYWYRQILGQKVEFLVSFYNNEISEKSEIFDDQFSVERPDGSNFTLKIRSTKLEDSAMYFCASSEGPHTGELFFGEGSRLTVL.

The genes are TRBV15 and TRBJ2-5; possible D gene TRBD2, 7 bases. V dropped 0 bases and J dropped 4 bases, with 12 bases sitting between them. The CDR3 is 15 amino acids. In germline, CDR1 is LNHNV, CDR2 YYDKDF (reference sequence). As DNA, the CDR3 is TGTGCCACCAGCAGAGATAGGGGGAGGGGAGAGACCCAGTACTTC. Its protein product is CATSRDRGRGETQYF. Full variable domain (outside the CDR3, taken from reference TRBV15 and TRBJ2-5): DAMVIQNPRYQVTQFGKPVTLSCSQTLNHNVMYWYQQKSSQAPKLLFHYYDKDFNNEADTPDNFQSRRPNTSFCFLDIRSPGLGDTAMYLCATSRDRGRGETQYFGPGTRLLVL.

There are a few counts of this clone. The chain has TRBV28 and TRBJ2-5; 7 bases fit TRBD1. The junction had 12 bases not matched to a gene; V was cut back by 5 bases and J by 0 bases. In germline, CDR1 is MDHEN, CDR2 SYDVKM. The CDR3 extends over 17 amino acids. CDR3 DNA sequence: TGTGCCAGCAGTACCCATCACAGGGGCGCGTACCAAGAGACCCAGTACTTC. Translation gives CASSTHHRGAYQETQYF.

The V call is TRBV18, the J call TRBJ1-1; TRBD1 matches 7 bases. V shed 4 bases and J 4 bases; nucleotides not matched to a gene: 9. CDR1 is KGHSH and CDR2 is LQKENI in the germline V gene. CDR3 length: 15 amino acids. In nucleotides, the CDR3 is TGTGCCAGCTCACTCCTCTCCGACAGGGCCACTGAAGCTTTCTTT. Its protein is CASSLLSDRATEAFF.